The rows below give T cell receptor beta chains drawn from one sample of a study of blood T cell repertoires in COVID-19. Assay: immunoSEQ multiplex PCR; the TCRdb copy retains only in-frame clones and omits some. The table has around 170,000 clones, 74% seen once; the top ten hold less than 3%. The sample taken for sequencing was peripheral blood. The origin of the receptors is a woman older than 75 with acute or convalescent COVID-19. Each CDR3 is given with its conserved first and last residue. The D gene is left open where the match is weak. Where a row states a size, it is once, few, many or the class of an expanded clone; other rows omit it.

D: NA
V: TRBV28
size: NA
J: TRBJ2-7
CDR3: CASTRRHDYEQYF
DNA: TGTGCCAGCACCCGCCGACACGACTACGAGCAGTACTTC

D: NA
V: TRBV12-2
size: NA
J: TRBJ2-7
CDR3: CASRLVRTSRRYEQYF
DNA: TGTGCAAGTCGCTTAGTGAGGACTTCACGGCGCTACGAGCAGTACTTC

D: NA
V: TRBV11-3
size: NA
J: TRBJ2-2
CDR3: CASTNAENTGELFF
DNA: TGTGCCAGCACCAATGCGGAGAACACCGGGGAGCTGTTTTTT

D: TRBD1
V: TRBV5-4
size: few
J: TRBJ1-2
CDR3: CASSWETGVGGYTF
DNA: TGTGCCAGCAGCTGGGAGACAGGGGTCGGTGGCTACACCTTC

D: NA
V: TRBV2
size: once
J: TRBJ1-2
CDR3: CASSLEGQLFYGYTF
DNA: TGTGCCAGCAGCCTGGAGGGTCAGTTGTTCTATGGCTACACCTTC

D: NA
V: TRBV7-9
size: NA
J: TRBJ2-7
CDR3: CASSPSGRGHEQYF
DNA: TGTGCCAGCAGCCCCTCGGGCAGGGGCCACGAGCAGTACTTC

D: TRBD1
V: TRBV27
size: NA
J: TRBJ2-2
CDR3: CASSPAVGWAGGLSGELFF
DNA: TGTGCCAGCAGTCCCGCGGTCGGTTGGGCAGGGGGCCTATCCGGGGAGCTGTTTTTT

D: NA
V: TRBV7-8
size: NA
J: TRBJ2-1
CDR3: CASRNNAGPSSYNEQFF
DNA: TGTGCCAGCAGAAACAATGCTGGGCCCAGCTCCTACAATGAGCAGTTCTTC

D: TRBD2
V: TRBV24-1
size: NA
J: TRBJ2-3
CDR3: CATSSTAGFTDTQYF
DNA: TGTGCCACCAGTTCCACAGCGGGATTCACAGATACGCAGTATTTT

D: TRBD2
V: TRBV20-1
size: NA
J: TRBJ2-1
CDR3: CSASTGTSGRGNNEQFF
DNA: TGCAGTGCTAGTACAGGGACTAGCGGGAGGGGGAACAATGAGCAGTTCTTC

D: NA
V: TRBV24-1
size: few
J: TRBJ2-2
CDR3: CATQGLTGELFF
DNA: TGTGCCACGCAGGGTCTGACCGGGGAGCTGTTTTTT

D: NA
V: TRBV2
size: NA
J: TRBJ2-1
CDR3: CASSEDSSYNEQFF
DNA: TGTGCCAGCAGTGAAGACAGCTCCTACAATGAGCAGTTCTTC

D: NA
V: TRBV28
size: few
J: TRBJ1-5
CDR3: CASSLPQSSNQPQHF
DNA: TGTGCCAGCAGTTTACCACAATCGAGCAATCAGCCCCAGCATTTT

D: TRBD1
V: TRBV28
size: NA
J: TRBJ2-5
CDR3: CASSPGQGKETQYF
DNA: TGTGCCAGCAGTCCGGGACAGGGGAAGGAGACCCAGTACTTC